These 6 T cell receptor beta chains originate from one sample sequenced in a study of T-cell memory formation after mild COVID-19. One entry per CDR3 protein results from TCRdb running MiXCR on the 5' RACE reads. Counted here are under 250,000 distinct CDR3 sequences, roughly 15% occurring once; the ten biggest clones make up 2% to 2.5%. The sample taken for sequencing was PBMCs or a T cell subset sorted from them (not recorded which). All receptors derive from an adult woman who had mild COVID-19 (a few samples of this study predate the infection). Cell type and time point are not known.

The genes are TRBV3-1 and TRBJ1-1; 10 bases are shared with TRBD1. Germline V gene lookup returns CDR1 LGHDT and CDR2 YNNKEL (reference sequence). After removal of 4 bases from V and 4 bases from J, the junction contained 6 bases not matched to a gene. There are 15 residues in the CDR3. The CDR3 sequence is CASSPSDRGFTEAFF. DNA of the CDR3: TGTGCCAGCAGCCCATCGGACAGGGGGTTCACTGAAGCTTTCTTT. The variable domain in full, completed from reference TRBV3-1 and TRBJ1-1, reads DTAVSQTPKYLVTQMGNDKSIKCEQNLGHDTMYWYKQDSKKFLKIMFSYNNKELIINETVPNRFSPKSPDKAHLNLHINSLELGDSAVYFCASSPSDRGFTEAFFGQGTRLTVV.

CDR3 loop: CASSKRTGEAYEQYF. The CDR3 nucleotides read TGTGCCAGTTCCAAACGGACAGGCGAGGCCTACGAGCAGTACTTC. The chain is built from TRBV19 and TRBJ2-7, with TRBD1 matching over 7 bases. Per germline, CDR1 LNHDA and CDR2 SQIVND (reference sequence). CDR3 length: 15 amino acids. The V and J ends lost 8 bases and 2 bases, in that order; junction bases with no gene match: 12.

The table lists this clonotype with a count of one. The chain links TRBV7-2 to TRBJ2-5; D gene unclear. Deletions cut 5 bases from V and 0 bases from J, with 10 bases between. The CDR3 runs 14 residues. Germline lookup yields CDR1 SGHTA and CDR2 FQGNSA. The CDR3 sequence: CASSEVWNQETQYF. The CDR3 DNA reads as TGTGCCAGCAGCGAAGTGTGGAACCAAGAGACCCAGTACTTC.

There are many counts of this clonotype. Written as DNA, the CDR3 is TGTGCCAGCTCACGACAGGGGAACACTGAAGCTTTCTTT. Translated: CASSRQGNTEAFF. The chain recombines TRBV18 with TRBJ1-1; 7 bases fit TRBD1. The CDR3 contains 13 residues. The junction had 0 bases not matched to a gene; V was cut back by 4 bases and J by 1 base. Germline V gene lookup returns CDR1 KGHSH and CDR2 LQKENI.

This chain joins TRBV6-2 or TRBV6-3 and TRBJ2-7, with unresolved D. This CDR3 contains 15 residues. The ends were cut back, 2 bases at V and 3 bases at J, with 14 bases in the middle. CDR1 MNHEY and CDR2 SVGEGT come from the germline V gene. This CDR3 reads CASSYPSERIYEQYF. The DNA for the CDR3 is TGTGCCAGCAGTTACCCCTCGGAGCGTATCTACGAGCAGTACTTC.

Only a few counts were recorded for this clonotype. The chain has TRBV4-1 and TRBJ2-1; 9 nucleotides match TRBD1. The germline CDR1 and CDR2 sequences are MGHRA and YSYEKL. Trimming cost V 2 bases and J 8 bases; bases outside gene matches: 7. The CDR3 length is 15 residues. The CDR3 region is CASSQLPGQGYEQFF. In nucleotides, the CDR3 is TGCGCCAGCAGCCAACTACCGGGACAGGGTTATGAGCAGTTCTTC.